This TCR beta chain was recorded in a study of T cells expressing NK-cell markers. At the level of the study: Each TCR beta repertoire originated in sorted T cells that were CD3+CD56+NKG2C+, CD3+CD56+NKG2C- or CD3+CD56-NKG2C+. Sequencing covered eight donors, seven HCMV-seropositive and one seronegative. Findings of the study overall: The dominant NKG2C+ clonotypes represented about 1.0-7.5% of CD8+ T cells in six donors.

TCRdb reprocessed the 5' RACE reads and reports one entry per CDR3 protein, with no DNA. The sample's table shows about 170,000 distinct CDR3 sequences. CDR1 is MNHNS, CDR2 SASEGT, per germline. This CDR3 is built from 15 residues. Details on this clonotype: No antigen is known for it.

The sample was blood T cells: a sorted CD56 or NKG2C T cell subset, CD4+ or CD8+ T cells, or bulk PBMC T cells (not recorded which). The chain combines TRBV6-1 with TRBJ2-5; TCRdb's D gene call, TRBD2, goes unchecked for lack of DNA. This sequence was found in a man aged 18-75 years in good health. The CDR3: CASSDYEGSQETQYF.